The TCR beta chain under discussion was sequenced for a study of blood T cell repertoires in COVID-19. Study-level information: Material from acute and convalescent COVID-19 was sourced from the United States, Italy and Spain. Sample material is recorded as cDNA or gDNA derived from T cells, B-cell-depleted T cells, or PBMCs.

Germline assignment: CDR1 SGHRS and CDR2 YFSETQ. The CDR3 is 15 amino acids. The V and J ends lost 4 bases and 5 bases, in that order; junction bases with no gene match: 7. Original data processing: Nucleated cell counts were estimated from reference gene primer amplification. The repertoire was sequenced with immunoSEQ multiplex PCR; TCRdb's copy has only in-frame clones and lacks some. V and J calls and clone size follow that table, whereas D and trimming were derived from the DNA. Among some 130,000 clones, roughly nine tenths were seen once, and the ten largest hold about 3.5%. The chain uses TRBV5-1 and TRBJ2-2; 8 nucleotides match TRBD1. Sequenced input: peripheral blood. The TCR comes from a man in his fifties with active COVID-19. CDR3 sequence reads: CASSLDRGITGELFF. The CDR3, as DNA: TGCGCCAGCAGCCTCGACAGGGGAATAACCGGGGAGCTGTTTTTT.